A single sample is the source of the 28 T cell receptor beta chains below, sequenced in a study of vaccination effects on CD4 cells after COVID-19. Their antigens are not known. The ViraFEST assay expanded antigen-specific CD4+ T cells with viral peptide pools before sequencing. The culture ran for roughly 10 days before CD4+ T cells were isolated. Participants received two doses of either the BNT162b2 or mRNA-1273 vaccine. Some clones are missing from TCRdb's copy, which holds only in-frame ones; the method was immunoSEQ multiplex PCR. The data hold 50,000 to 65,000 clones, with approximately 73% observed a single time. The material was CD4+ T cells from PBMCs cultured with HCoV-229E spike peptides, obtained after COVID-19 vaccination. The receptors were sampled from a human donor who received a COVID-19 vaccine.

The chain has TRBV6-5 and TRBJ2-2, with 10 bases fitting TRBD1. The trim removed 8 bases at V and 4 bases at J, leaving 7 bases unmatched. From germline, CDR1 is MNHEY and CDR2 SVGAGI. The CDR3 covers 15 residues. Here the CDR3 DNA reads TGTGCCAGCTCGTCGGACAGGGGGATCACCGGGGAGCTGTTTTTT. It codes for CASSSDRGITGELFF.

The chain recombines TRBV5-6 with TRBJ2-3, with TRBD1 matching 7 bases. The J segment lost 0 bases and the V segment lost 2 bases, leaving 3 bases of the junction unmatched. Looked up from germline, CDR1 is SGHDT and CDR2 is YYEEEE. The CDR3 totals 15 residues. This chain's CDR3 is CASSLDRASTDTQYF. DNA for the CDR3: TGTGCCAGCAGCTTAGACAGGGCAAGCACAGATACGCAGTATTTT.

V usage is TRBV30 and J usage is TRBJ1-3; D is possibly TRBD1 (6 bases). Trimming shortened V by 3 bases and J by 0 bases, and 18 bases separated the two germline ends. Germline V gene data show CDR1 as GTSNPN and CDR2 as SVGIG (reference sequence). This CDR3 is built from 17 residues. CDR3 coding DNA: TGTGCCTGGAGCCTAGTTATGGACAGCCGCTCTGGAAACACCATATATTTT. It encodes CAWSLVMDSRSGNTIYF.

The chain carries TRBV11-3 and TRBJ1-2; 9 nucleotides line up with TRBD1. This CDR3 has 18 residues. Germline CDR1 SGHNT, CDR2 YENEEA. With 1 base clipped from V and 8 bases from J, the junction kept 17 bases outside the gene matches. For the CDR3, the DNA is TGTGCCAGCAGCTTAGGTTTCCCCTCAAAACAGGGGGCGGAAGGCTACACCTTC. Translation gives CASSLGFPSKQGAEGYTF. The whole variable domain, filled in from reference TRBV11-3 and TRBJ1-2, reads EAGVVQSPRYKIIEKKQPVAFWCNPISGHNTLYWYLQNLGQGPELLIRYENEEAVDDSQLPKDRFSAERLKGVDSTLKIQPAELGDSAVYLCASSLGFPSKQGAEGYTFGSGTRLTVV.

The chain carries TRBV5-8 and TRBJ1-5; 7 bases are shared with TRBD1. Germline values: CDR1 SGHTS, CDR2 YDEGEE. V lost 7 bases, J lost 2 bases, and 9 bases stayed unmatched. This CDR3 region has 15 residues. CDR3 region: CASLFGGGGNQPQHF. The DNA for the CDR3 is TGTGCCAGCCTCTTCGGAGGGGGCGGCAATCAGCCCCAGCATTTT.

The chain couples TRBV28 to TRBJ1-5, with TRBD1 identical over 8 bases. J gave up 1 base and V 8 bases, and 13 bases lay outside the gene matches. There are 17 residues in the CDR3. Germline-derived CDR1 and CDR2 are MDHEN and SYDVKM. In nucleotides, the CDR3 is TGTGCCAGCGGGCACGCTTTGGGACAGGCGAGCAATCAGCCCCAGCATTTT. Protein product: CASGHALGQASNQPQHF.

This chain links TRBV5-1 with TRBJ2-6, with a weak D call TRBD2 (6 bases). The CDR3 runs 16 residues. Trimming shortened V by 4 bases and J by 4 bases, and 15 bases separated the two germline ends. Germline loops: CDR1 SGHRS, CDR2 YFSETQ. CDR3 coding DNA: TGCGCCAGCAGCGGGGGGTCTCCGGGAGGGGCCAACGTCCTGACTTTC. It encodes CASSGGSPGGANVLTF.

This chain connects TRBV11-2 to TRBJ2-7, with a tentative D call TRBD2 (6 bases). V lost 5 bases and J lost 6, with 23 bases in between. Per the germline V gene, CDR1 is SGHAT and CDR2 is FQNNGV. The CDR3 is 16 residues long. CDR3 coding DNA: TGTGCCAGCAGCCTGTCCCCATGTGGGGGGTTGATCGAGCAGTACGTC. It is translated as CASSLSPCGGLIEQYV.

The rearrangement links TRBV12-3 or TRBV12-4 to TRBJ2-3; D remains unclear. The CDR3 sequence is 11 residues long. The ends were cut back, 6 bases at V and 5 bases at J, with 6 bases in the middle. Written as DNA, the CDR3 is TGTGCCAGCAGCCCCCGAGATACGCAGTATTTT. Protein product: CASSPRDTQYF.

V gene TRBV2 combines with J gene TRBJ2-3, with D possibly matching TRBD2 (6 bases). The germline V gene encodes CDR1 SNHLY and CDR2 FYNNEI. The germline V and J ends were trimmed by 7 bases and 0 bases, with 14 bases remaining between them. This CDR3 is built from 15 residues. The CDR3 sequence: CASTAGTGSTDTQYF. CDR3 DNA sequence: TGTGCCAGCACGGCGGGGACGGGGAGCACAGATACGCAGTATTTT.

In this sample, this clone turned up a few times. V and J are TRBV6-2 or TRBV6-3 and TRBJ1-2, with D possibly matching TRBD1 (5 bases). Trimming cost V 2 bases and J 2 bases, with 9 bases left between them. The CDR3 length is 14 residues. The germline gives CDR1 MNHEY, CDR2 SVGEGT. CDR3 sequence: CASSYAGANYGYTF. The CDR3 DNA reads TGTGCCAGCAGTTACGCCGGGGCGAACTATGGCTACACCTTC.

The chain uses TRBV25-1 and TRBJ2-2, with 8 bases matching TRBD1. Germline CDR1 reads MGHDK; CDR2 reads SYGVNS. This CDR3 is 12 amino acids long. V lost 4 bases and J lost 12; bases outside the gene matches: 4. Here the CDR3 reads CASSVGTGKLFF. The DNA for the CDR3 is TGTGCCAGCAGTGTCGGGACAGGCAAGCTGTTTTTT.

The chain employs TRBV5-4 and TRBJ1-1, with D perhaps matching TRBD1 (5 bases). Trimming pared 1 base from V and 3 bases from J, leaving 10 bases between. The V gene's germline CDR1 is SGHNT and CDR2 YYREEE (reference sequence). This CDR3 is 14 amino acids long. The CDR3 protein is CASSLKGRYTEAFF. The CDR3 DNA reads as TGTGCCAGCAGCTTGAAGGGACGGTACACTGAAGCTTTCTTT.

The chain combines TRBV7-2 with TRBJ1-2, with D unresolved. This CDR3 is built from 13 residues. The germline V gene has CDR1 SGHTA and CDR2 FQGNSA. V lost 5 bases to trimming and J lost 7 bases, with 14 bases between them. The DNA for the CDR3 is TGTGCCAGCAGCCTGGAGGCACTCCGTGGCTACACCTTC. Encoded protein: CASSLEALRGYTF. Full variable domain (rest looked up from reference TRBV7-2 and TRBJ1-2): GAGVSQSPSNKVTEKGKDVELRCDPISGHTALYWYRQSLGQGLEFLIYFQGNSAPDKSGLPSDRFSAERTGGSVSTLTIQRTQQEDSAVYLCASSLEALRGYTFGSGTRLTVV.

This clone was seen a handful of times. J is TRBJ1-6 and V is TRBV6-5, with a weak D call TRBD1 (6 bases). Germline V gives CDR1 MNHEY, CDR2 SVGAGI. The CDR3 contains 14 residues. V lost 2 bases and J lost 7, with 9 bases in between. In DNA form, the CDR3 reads TGTGCCAGCAGTTACCAGGGACAAAATTCACCCCTCCACTTT. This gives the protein CASSYQGQNSPLHF.

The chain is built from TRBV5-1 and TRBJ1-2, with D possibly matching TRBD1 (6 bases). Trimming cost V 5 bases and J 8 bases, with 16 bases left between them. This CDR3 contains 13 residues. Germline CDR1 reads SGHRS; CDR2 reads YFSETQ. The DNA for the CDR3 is TGCGCCAGCAGTGAAGGACAGATCGTCGGCTACACCTTC. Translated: CASSEGQIVGYTF. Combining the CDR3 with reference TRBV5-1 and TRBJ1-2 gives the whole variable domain KAGVTQTPRYLIKTRGQQVTLSCSPISGHRSVSWYQQTPGQGLQFLFEYFSETQRNKGNFPGRFSGRQFSNSRSEMNVSTLELGDSALYLCASSEGQIVGYTFGSGTRLTVV.

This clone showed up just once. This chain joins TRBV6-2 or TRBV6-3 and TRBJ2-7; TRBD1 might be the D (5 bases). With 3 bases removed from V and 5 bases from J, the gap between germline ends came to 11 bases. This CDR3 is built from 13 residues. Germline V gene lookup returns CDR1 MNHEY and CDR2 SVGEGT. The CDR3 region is CASSYLRGDEQYV. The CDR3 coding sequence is TGTGCCAGCAGTTATCTAAGGGGCGACGAGCAGTACGTC.

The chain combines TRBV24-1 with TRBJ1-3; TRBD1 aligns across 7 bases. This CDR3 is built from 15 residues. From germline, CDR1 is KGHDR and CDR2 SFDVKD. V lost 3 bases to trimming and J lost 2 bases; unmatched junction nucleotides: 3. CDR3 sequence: CATSDAGTAGNTIYF. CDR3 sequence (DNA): TGTGCCACCAGTGATGCCGGGACAGCTGGAAACACCATATATTTT.

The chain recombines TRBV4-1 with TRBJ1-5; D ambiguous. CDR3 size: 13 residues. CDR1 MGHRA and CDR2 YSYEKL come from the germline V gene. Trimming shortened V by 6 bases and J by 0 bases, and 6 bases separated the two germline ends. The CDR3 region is CASSPSSNQPQHF. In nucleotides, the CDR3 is TGCGCCAGCAGTCCCAGTAGCAATCAGCCCCAGCATTTT.

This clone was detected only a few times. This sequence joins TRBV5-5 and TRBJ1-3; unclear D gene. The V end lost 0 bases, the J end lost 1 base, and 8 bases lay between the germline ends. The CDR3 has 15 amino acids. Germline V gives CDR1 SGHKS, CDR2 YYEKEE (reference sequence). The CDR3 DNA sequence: TGTGCCAGCAGCTTGGAAGCAGAATCTGGAAACACCATATATTTT. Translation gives CASSLEAESGNTIYF.

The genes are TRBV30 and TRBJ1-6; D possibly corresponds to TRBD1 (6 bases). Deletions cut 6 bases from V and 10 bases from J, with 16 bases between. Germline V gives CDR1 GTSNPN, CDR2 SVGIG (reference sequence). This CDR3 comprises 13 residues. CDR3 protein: CACHLEGESPLHF. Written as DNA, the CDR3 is TGTGCCTGCCACCTAGAGGGGGAATCACCCCTCCACTTT.

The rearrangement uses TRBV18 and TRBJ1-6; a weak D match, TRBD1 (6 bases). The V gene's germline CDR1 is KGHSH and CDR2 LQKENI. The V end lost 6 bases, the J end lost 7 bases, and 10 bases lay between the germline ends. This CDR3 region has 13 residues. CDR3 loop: CASSGQPNSPLHF. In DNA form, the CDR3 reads TGTGCCAGCTCCGGACAGCCGAATTCACCCCTCCACTTT.

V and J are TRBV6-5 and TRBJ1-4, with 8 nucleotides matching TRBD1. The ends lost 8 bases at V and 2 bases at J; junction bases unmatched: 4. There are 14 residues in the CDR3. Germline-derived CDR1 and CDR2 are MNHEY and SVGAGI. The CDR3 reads CASQNRGTNEKLFF. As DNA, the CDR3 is TGTGCCAGCCAGAACAGGGGGACTAATGAAAAACTGTTTTTT.

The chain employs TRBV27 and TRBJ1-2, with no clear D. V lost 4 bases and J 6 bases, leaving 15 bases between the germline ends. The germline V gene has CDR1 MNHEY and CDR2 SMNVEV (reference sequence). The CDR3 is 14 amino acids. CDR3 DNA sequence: TGTGCCAGCAGTTCCAATAGGCTCGGACATGGCTACACCTTC. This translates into CASSSNRLGHGYTF.

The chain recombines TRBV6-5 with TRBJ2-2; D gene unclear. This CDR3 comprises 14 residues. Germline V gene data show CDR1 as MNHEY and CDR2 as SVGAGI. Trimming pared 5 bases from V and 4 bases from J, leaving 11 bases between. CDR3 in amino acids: CASSPTGSTGELFF. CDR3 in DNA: TGTGCCAGCAGTCCGACGGGCAGCACCGGGGAGCTGTTTTTT.

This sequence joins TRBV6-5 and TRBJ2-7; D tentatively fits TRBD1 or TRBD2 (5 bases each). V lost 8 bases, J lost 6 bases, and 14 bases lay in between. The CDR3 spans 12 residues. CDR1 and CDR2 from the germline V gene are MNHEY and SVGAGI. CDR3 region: CASYRDPLEQYV. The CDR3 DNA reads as TGTGCCAGCTATCGGGACCCCCTCGAGCAGTACGTC.

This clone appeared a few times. The CDR3 nucleotides are TGTGCCAGCTCACTAGGGACAGAAGACACTGAAGCTTTCTTT. It translates to CASSLGTEDTEAFF. The chain joins TRBV18 to TRBJ1-1, with TRBD1 matching 7 bases. With V trimmed by 4 bases and J by 3 bases, 5 bases remained unmatched. The CDR3 length is 14 residues. Germline V gene lookup returns CDR1 KGHSH and CDR2 LQKENI.

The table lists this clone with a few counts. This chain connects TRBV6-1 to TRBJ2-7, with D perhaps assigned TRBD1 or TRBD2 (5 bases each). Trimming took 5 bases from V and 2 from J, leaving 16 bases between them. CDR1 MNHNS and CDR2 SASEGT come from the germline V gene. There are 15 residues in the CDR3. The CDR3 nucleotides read TGTGCCAGCAGTTCCCCCCGGGACGGGACCTACGAGCAGTACGTC. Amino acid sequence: CASSSPRDGTYEQYV.